Listed below are T cell receptor beta chains from one sample, sequenced in a study of cytomegalovirus exposure and HLA in healthy donors. TCRdb's table, derived via immunoSEQ multiplex PCR, lists solely in-frame clones and lacks some. The sample carries almost 200,000 clones, around 79% recorded once. Input material: PBMCs. Receptors were obtained from a male donor in good health and CMV-seropositive. The CDR3 runs from the conserved cysteine through the conserved F or W. Each record gives: clone size, J gene, V gene, D gene, CDR3 protein, CDR3 DNA. A D gene is named only where the DNA matches it firmly. Clone size, where shown, is once, few, many, or a class for clones that have expanded.

once TRBJ1-1 TRBV5-4 TRBD1 CASSFQGDTEAFF TGTGCCAGCAGCTTTCAGGGGGACACTGAAGCTTTCTTT
few TRBJ2-6 TRBV6-5 NA CASSSPGANVLTF TGTGCCAGCAGTTCCCCAGGGGCCAACGTCCTGACTTTC
NA TRBJ2-7 TRBV5-1 NA CTGTTTTYEQYF TGCACCGGGACAACAACGACCTACGAGCAGTACTTC
NA TRBJ1-2 TRBV7-2 NA CASSLGSGGASGYGYTF TGTGCCAGCAGCTTAGGTTCGGGGGGCGCTTCAGGCTATGGCTACACCTTC
NA TRBJ1-2 TRBV6-5 NA CASSQTRGYGYTF TGTGCCAGCAGTCAAACTAGAGGTTATGGCTACACCTTC
NA TRBJ2-1 TRBV4-1 TRBD2 CASSPELAGGVTYNEQFF TGCGCCAGCAGCCCGGAACTAGCGGGAGGTGTAACCTACAATGAGCAGTTCTTC
NA TRBJ1-3 TRBV6-1 NA CASSRGGDSGNTIYF TGTGCCAGCAGCCGAGGAGGGGACTCTGGAAACACCATATATTTT
once TRBJ2-3 TRBV7-9 NA CASSLGVGDTQYF TGTGCCAGCAGCTTAGGGGTCGGGGATACGCAGTATTTT
once TRBJ1-2 TRBV6-5 NA CASMSGERAYGYTF TGTGCCAGCATGTCGGGAGAGAGGGCCTATGGCTACACCTTC
NA TRBJ2-5 TRBV5-1 NA CASSLQGPTRETQYF TGCGCCAGCAGCTTACAGGGTCCGACCCGAGAGACCCAGTACTTC
NA TRBJ2-5 TRBV5-1 NA CASSQNLQETQYF TGCGCCAGCAGCCAGAACCTCCAAGAGACCCAGTACTTC
few TRBJ2-2 TRBV9 TRBD2 CASSELAGFTGELFF TGTGCCAGCAGCGAACTAGCGGGGTTCACCGGGGAGCTGTTTTTT
NA TRBJ2-2 TRBV6-4 NA CASSQEQGSGELFF TGTGCCAGCAGTCAGGAACAGGGAAGCGGGGAGCTGTTTTTT
NA TRBJ2-1 TRBV9 TRBD1 CASSPQTGSNYNEQFF TGTGCCAGCAGCCCGCAGACAGGGTCGAACTACAATGAGCAGTTCTTC
few TRBJ1-3 TRBV29-1 NA CSVRLGVPGLSGNTIYF TGCAGCGTTCGATTAGGGGTTCCAGGTCTCTCTGGAAACACCATATATTTT
NA TRBJ2-1 TRBV28 TRBD2 CASRGGLAESSYNEQFF TGTGCCAGCAGGGGTGGACTAGCAGAGAGCTCCTACAATGAGCAGTTCTTC
NA TRBJ1-1 TRBV6-6 NA CASSTGGGLNEAFF TGTGCCAGCAGCACCGGGGGGGGCCTGAATGAAGCTTTCTTT
few TRBJ1-3 TRBV9 NA CASSVVGKGNTIYF TGTGCCAGCAGCGTAGTCGGGAAGGGAAACACCATATATTTT
NA TRBJ2-1 TRBV7-2 TRBD1 CASSLSGTGFSNEQFF TGTGCCAGCAGCCTATCCGGGACAGGGTTTAGCAATGAGCAGTTCTTC
NA TRBJ1-1 TRBV14 NA CASSQSTTIISAFF TGTGCCAGCAGCCAGTCCACAACCATAATTTCAGCTTTCTTT
NA TRBJ1-5 TRBV6-6 NA CASSPSGDQPQHF TGTGCCAGCAGTCCTAGCGGAGATCAGCCCCAGCATTTT
NA TRBJ1-5 TRBV5-8 NA CASSFGRGNQPQHF TGTGCCAGCAGCTTCGGTCGGGGCAATCAGCCCCAGCATTTT
NA TRBJ1-2 TRBV7-9 NA CASSLARANGYTF TGTGCCAGCAGCTTAGCCAGGGCAAATGGCTACACCTTC
NA TRBJ2-7 TRBV4-3 NA CASSQGKGVGSPYEQYF TGCGCCAGCAGCCAAGGGAAAGGGGTCGGTTCCCCCTACGAGCAGTACTTC
NA TRBJ2-2 TRBV11-1 TRBD1 CASSLWGQGATGYTGELFF TGTGCCAGCAGCTTGTGGGGACAGGGAGCCACCGGGTACACCGGGGAGCTGTTTTTT
NA TRBJ1-1 TRBV12-5 TRBD1 CASGFGRQGTEAFF TGTGCTAGTGGTTTCGGACGACAGGGAACTGAAGCTTTCTTT
few TRBJ1-1 TRBV9 NA CASSGTDTEAFF TGTGCCAGCAGCGGGACAGACACTGAAGCTTTCTTT